What follows are 29 T cell receptor beta chains derived from one specimen sequenced in a study of T cells after yellow fever vaccination. One entry per CDR3 protein, called by TCRdb with MiXCR from the 5' RACE reads. The data hold 300,000 or so distinct CDR3 sequences, with 4% observed a single time. The sample in question was PBMCs, obtained 5 days after the yellow fever booster vaccination. The receptors were gathered from a man younger than 30 who received the YFV17D yellow fever vaccine.

This clonotype was seen ten or more times. This CDR3 is CASSLPLVIPGEQFF. The CDR3, as DNA: TGCGCCAGCAGCCTTCCCTTAGTCATCCCTGGCGAGCAGTTCTTC. This chain joins TRBV5-1 and TRBJ2-1; D is uncertain. With 4 bases removed from V and 10 bases from J, the gap between germline ends came to 21 bases. The CDR3 length is 15 residues. Per the germline V gene, CDR1 is SGHRS and CDR2 is YFSETQ.

This clonotype was counted only a few times. This sequence joins TRBV10-2 and TRBJ2-3; 7 bases map to TRBD2. The CDR3 covers 15 residues. V gave up 10 bases and J gave up 2 bases; unmatched junction bases: 12. Germline lookup yields CDR1 WSHSY and CDR2 SAAADI. The CDR3 spells CATGTRGTITDTQYF. CDR3 nucleotide sequence: TGCGCCACCGGAACCCGGGGGACTATCACAGATACGCAGTATTTT.

This clonotype was counted ten times or more. The chain combines TRBV5-1 with TRBJ1-4; 7 bases fit TRBD1. This CDR3 contains 18 residues. Germline V gene data show CDR1 as SGHRS and CDR2 as YFSETQ. Trimming removed 0 bases from V and 0 bases from J; junction bases left unmatched: 8. The CDR3 spells CASSLDKGQTATNEKLFF. The DNA of the CDR3 is TGCGCCAGCAGCTTGGATAAGGGACAGACTGCAACTAATGAAAAACTGTTTTTT.

This clonotype was detected only a few times. The rearrangement joins TRBV12-3 or TRBV12-4 to TRBJ2-7, with D possibly being TRBD1 (6 bases). V was clipped by 5 bases and J by 0 bases, with 14 bases between them. This CDR3 is 15 amino acids long. The CDR3 nucleotides read TGTGCCAGCAGTGCCACGGACAGTCTCTCCTACGAGCAGTACTTC. It specifies CASSATDSLSYEQYF.

The V call is TRBV12-3 or TRBV12-4, the J call TRBJ2-1, with TRBD2 identical over 7 bases. J gave up 6 bases and V 3 bases, and 5 bases lay outside the gene matches. This CDR3 comprises 14 residues. The CDR3 region is CASSFSAGSNEQFF. The DNA of the CDR3 is TGTGCCAGCAGTTTCTCAGCGGGGTCCAATGAGCAGTTCTTC.

This clonotype was seen at least ten times. This rearrangement joins TRBV18 to TRBJ2-2; no reliable D call. Trimming stripped 3 bases from V and 4 bases from J, with 6 bases between. The CDR3 is 13 residues long. CDR1 and CDR2 (germline): KGHSH, LQKENI. The CDR3, as DNA: TGTGCCAGCTCACCCCCCGGCACCGGGGAGCTGTTTTTT. It specifies CASSPPGTGELFF.

This clonotype was found many times. The chain carries TRBV9 and TRBJ1-2, with 8 bases aligning to TRBD1. V lost 3 bases, J lost 3 bases, and 7 bases stayed unmatched. This CDR3 comprises 15 residues. The germline CDR1 and CDR2 sequences are SGDLS and YYNGEE. CDR3 residues: CASSAGTGVDYGYTF. CDR3 in DNA: TGTGCCAGCAGCGCCGGGACAGGAGTCGACTATGGCTACACCTTC.

This clonotype turned up a few times. The chain combines TRBV15 with TRBJ2-3; no firm D call. V was shortened by 0 bases and J by 1 base, with 14 bases between the two germline ends. Per the germline V gene, CDR1 is LNHNV and CDR2 is YYDKDF (reference sequence). CDR3 length equals 17 residues. The CDR3 sequence is CATSREGRAPGTDTQYF. CDR3 nucleotide sequence: TGTGCCACCAGCAGAGAGGGAAGGGCACCAGGCACAGATACGCAGTATTTT.

The table lists this clonotype with a few counts. The chain couples TRBV7-8 to TRBJ1-5; maybe TRBD1 (6 bases). Trimming left V 5 bases short and J 5 bases short, with 19 bases between. Germline assignment: CDR1 SGHVS and CDR2 FQNEAQ. This CDR3 comprises 16 residues. CDR3 coding DNA: TGTGCCAGCAGCGGAAGCTACAGGGATTTGTATCAGCCCCAGCATTTT. It encodes CASSGSYRDLYQPQHF.

This clonotype was detected many times. The chain joins TRBV5-1 to TRBJ2-3; the D is unclear. V was pared by 5 bases and J by 2 bases, with 6 bases between. CDR3 length equals 12 residues. Germline CDR1 is SGHRS and CDR2 is YFSETQ. The CDR3, as DNA: TGCGCCAGCAGTAGCCCCACAGATACGCAGTATTTT. Translated: CASSSPTDTQYF.

CDR3 amino acids: CASRKGTGEHQPQHF. CDR3 DNA: TGTGCCAGCAGAAAAGGGACAGGGGAACATCAGCCCCAGCATTTT. J is TRBJ1-5 and V is TRBV6-1; 10 bases match TRBD1. J gave up 5 bases and V 6 bases, and 7 bases lay outside the gene matches. CDR3 size: 15 residues. The V gene's germline CDR1 is MNHNS and CDR2 SASEGT.

This clonotype was recorded many times. V gene TRBV7-2 combines with J gene TRBJ1-5; 8 nucleotides match TRBD1. Germline V CDR1 and CDR2: SGHTA, FQGNSA. V was clipped by 4 bases and J by 8 bases; unmatched bases: 13. The CDR3 runs to 16 residues. CDR3 sequence: CASSSKPDRGTEPQHF. The CDR3 DNA is TGTGCCAGCAGCTCAAAACCTGACAGGGGAACGGAGCCCCAGCATTTT.

Only a few counts were recorded for this clonotype. The chain couples TRBV5-4 to TRBJ2-2; 7 bases map to TRBD1. Germline V gene sequence: CDR1 SGHNT, CDR2 YYREEE (reference sequence). The trim removed 6 bases at V and 4 bases at J, leaving 3 bases unmatched. This CDR3 spans 13 amino acids. CDR3 loop: CASNQGVTGELFF. The CDR3 nucleotides are TGTGCCAGCAACCAGGGGGTCACCGGGGAGCTGTTTTTT.

This clonotype was seen repeatedly, ten times or more. The chain employs TRBV6-7 and TRBJ2-7, with 9 bases identical to TRBD2. TRBV6-7 is an ORF; its function is uncertain. V shed 0 bases, J shed 9 bases, and the junction held 12 bases outside the gene matches. The CDR3 extends over 16 amino acids. The CDR3 coding sequence is TGTGCCAGCAGTTACTCGAAGGCGGGGGGGCCGTTGGCGCAGTACGTC. It translates to CASSYSKAGGPLAQYV.

This clonotype came up a few times. This chain joins TRBV10-3 and TRBJ2-2; 12 bases line up with TRBD2. J was trimmed by 1 base and V by 4 bases; bases with no gene match: 10. The CDR3 consists of 19 residues. Germline V gene sequence: CDR1 ENHRY, CDR2 SYGVKD. The CDR3 loop is CAISASGGAFIGNTGELFF. For the CDR3, the DNA is TGTGCCATCAGTGCTAGCGGGGGGGCTTTTATCGGGAACACCGGGGAGCTGTTTTTT.

There are a few counts of this clonotype. V and J are TRBV25-1 and TRBJ1-2, with TRBD1 as a possible D gene (6 bases). Germline CDR1 and CDR2: MGHDK and SYGVNS. V lost 4 bases, J lost 2 bases, and 14 bases lay in between. This CDR3 region has 15 residues. CDR3 loop: CASSVLGGENYGYTF. The CDR3 region has the DNA TGTGCCAGCAGTGTCCTAGGGGGGGAGAACTATGGCTACACCTTC.

In its sample, this clonotype was seen a few times. The chain recombines TRBV6-5 with TRBJ1-6; TRBD1 matches 7 bases. Trimming removed 0 bases from V and 9 bases from J; junction bases left unmatched: 5. Germline V gene sequence: CDR1 MNHEY, CDR2 SVGAGI. CDR3 length: 15 residues. CDR3 sequence (DNA): TGTGCCAGCAGTTACTCAGACAGGGTTGCTTCACCCCTCCACTTT. As protein: CASSYSDRVASPLHF.

This clonotype has a handful of counts. The CDR3 DNA follows: TGTGCCAGCCTGGTGGCGGGGATAGAAGCTTTCTTT. Translated, it gives CASLVAGIEAFF. This chain connects TRBV28 to TRBJ1-1; D not resolved. Trimming left V 8 bases short and J 8 bases short, with 15 bases between. The germline CDR1 and CDR2 sequences are MDHEN and SYDVKM. The CDR3 has 12 amino acids.

This clonotype was seen more than once but under ten times. The gene calls are TRBV7-2 and TRBJ2-5; D remains unclear. The CDR3 spans 14 residues. Trimming took off 5 bases at V and 5 bases at J, with 15 bases between the two ends. Germline CDR1 SGHTA, CDR2 FQGNSA. The CDR3 DNA sequence: TGTGCCAGCAGCAGAGGACGAGTATGGGAGACCCAGTACTTC. This codes for CASSRGRVWETQYF.

The chain employs TRBV20-1 and TRBJ1-5, with a possible D match to TRBD1 (5 bases). The length of the CDR3 is 12 residues. CDR1 DFQATT and CDR2 SNEGSKA come from the germline V gene (reference sequence). V lost 6 bases, J lost 6 bases, and 12 bases lay in between. Here the CDR3 DNA reads TGCAGTGCCCAGAGGGGAGCTCAGCCCCAGCATTTT. It is translated as CSAQRGAQPQHF.

The table lists this clonotype with a few counts. This rearrangement joins TRBV12-3 or TRBV12-4 to TRBJ2-3; 10 positions agree with TRBD2. CDR3 length: 15 residues. Germline trimming cut 3 bases from V and 6 bases from J; bases unmatched to any gene: 6. This CDR3 is CASSFLAGASDTQYF. CDR3 DNA sequence: TGTGCCAGCAGTTTTCTAGCGGGGGCTTCGGATACGCAGTATTTT.

This chain joins TRBV3-1 and TRBJ2-5; no definite D call. Trimming took off 0 bases at V and 4 bases at J, with 6 bases between the two ends. The CDR3 length is 13 residues. CDR1 LGHDT and CDR2 YNNKEL come from the germline V gene (reference sequence). The CDR3 coding sequence is TGTGCCAGCAGCCAAGAAGGAGTAGAGACCCAGTACTTC. Its protein product is CASSQEGVETQYF.

The chain joins TRBV7-3 to TRBJ2-2; no reliable D call. Germline V CDR1 and CDR2: SGHTA, FQGTGA. Trimming cost V 6 bases and J 5 bases, with 13 bases left between them. This CDR3 has 14 residues. This CDR3 is CASSLGLWTGELFF. The CDR3 DNA reads TGTGCCAGCAGTCTGGGCCTATGGACCGGGGAGCTGTTTTTT.

The chain couples TRBV19 to TRBJ2-1, with 8 bases identical to TRBD2. V lost 3 bases and J lost 4; bases outside the gene matches: 2. The CDR3 covers 14 residues. Germline loops: CDR1 LNHDA, CDR2 SQIVND (reference sequence). Written as DNA, the CDR3 is TGTGCCAGTAGTATGGGCGGGGGGTACAATGAGCAGTTCTTC. Its protein is CASSMGGGYNEQFF. Complete variable domain (other parts from reference TRBV19 and TRBJ2-1): DGGITQSPKYLFRKEGQNVTLSCEQNLNHDAMYWYRQDPGQGLRLIYYSQIVNDFQKGDIAEGYSVSREKKESFPLTVTSAQKNPTAFYLCASSMGGGYNEQFFGPGTRLTVL.

V gene TRBV29-1 combines with J gene TRBJ1-1; the match to TRBD1 covers 7 bases. The ends lost 6 bases at V and 1 base at J; junction bases unmatched: 8. The germline V gene has CDR1 SQVTM and CDR2 ANQGSEA. This CDR3 has 14 amino acids. The CDR3 DNA is TGCAGCGTATACCAGAGGGGGCGGAACACTGAAGCTTTCTTT. Amino acids: CSVYQRGRNTEAFF.

The chain uses TRBV10-1 and TRBJ2-1, with 7 bases lining up with TRBD1. With 7 bases clipped from V and 2 bases from J, the junction kept 8 bases outside the gene matches. CDR1 is WNHNN and CDR2 is SYGVQD in the germline V gene (reference sequence). This CDR3 spans 15 amino acids. The DNA of the CDR3 is TGCGCCAGCAAAAGGGACAGACCAACCTACAATGAGCAGTTCTTC. It codes for CASKRDRPTYNEQFF.

The chain carries TRBV15 and TRBJ1-1; the D is unclear. Trimming left V 5 bases short and J 1 base short, with 8 bases between. This CDR3 contains 13 residues. Germline assignment: CDR1 LNHNV and CDR2 YYDKDF (reference sequence). The CDR3 protein is CATSVDGNTEAFF. The CDR3 DNA follows: TGTGCCACCAGCGTCGACGGGAACACTGAAGCTTTCTTT.

This clonotype was detected a few times. The rearrangement links TRBV5-1 to TRBJ2-1; D is undetermined. The germline gives CDR1 SGHRS, CDR2 YFSETQ. CDR3 size: 13 residues. V was clipped by 4 bases and J by 7 bases, with 12 bases between them. CDR3 amino acids: CASSAEPPNEQFF. CDR3 nucleotides: TGCGCCAGCAGCGCAGAACCGCCTAATGAGCAGTTCTTC.

This chain uses TRBV19 with TRBJ1-1; D is possibly TRBD1 (5 bases). CDR1 LNHDA and CDR2 SQIVND come from the germline V gene (reference sequence). This CDR3 contains 16 residues. V was clipped by 6 bases and J by 7 bases, with 24 bases between them. Here the CDR3 DNA reads TGTGCCAGTAGGCCATGGGAGGGGTCCCAACGGATTGAAGCTTTCTTT. Protein: CASRPWEGSQRIEAFF.